The 27 T cell receptor beta chains given below trace back to one sample, sequenced in a study of blood T cell repertoires in COVID-19 (dated by TCRdb to the early 2020s). Libraries were built with the immunoSEQ multiplex PCR assay. TCRdb limited this immuneACCESS table to in-frame rearrangements with V and J called. A share of clones is missing; checked studies link under half to unresolved V genes, and the rest is unexplained. This sample comprises about 350,000 clones, 75% to 90% of them detected only once. The ten largest clones add up to under 6.5% of the sample. The sample was peripheral blood. The receptors were gathered from a woman aged 45-59 years with COVID-19, enrolled during active disease.

This chain links TRBV27 with TRBJ2-7; 7 positions match TRBD1. The CDR3 sequence is 14 residues long. The junction had 5 bases not matched to a gene; V was cut back by 3 bases and J by 3 bases. Germline CDR1 reads MNHEY; CDR2 reads SMNVEV (reference sequence). This CDR3 is CASSFDRVNYEQYF. The CDR3 nucleotides are TGTGCCAGCAGTTTTGACAGGGTCAACTACGAGCAGTACTTC.

The chain is built from TRBV21-1 and TRBJ2-7; TRBD2 is the table's D call, not checked against the DNA. TRBV21-1 is tagged as a pseudogene. CDR3 length equals 17 residues. The chain's CDR3 is CASSKGRRGETSYEQYF. CDR3 sequence (DNA): TGTGCCAGCAGCAAAGGTCGGAGGGGCGAAACCTCCTACGAGCAGTACTTC.

V is TRBV30 and J is TRBJ1-4; D not resolved. This CDR3 has 13 amino acids. The V end lost 0 bases, the J end lost 4 bases, and 6 bases lay between the germline ends. From germline, CDR1 is GTSNPN and CDR2 SVGIG (reference sequence). This chain's CDR3 is CAWSVLINEKLFF. CDR3 nucleotides: TGTGCCTGGAGTGTACTAATTAATGAAAAACTGTTTTTT. The variable domain in full, with the rest retrieved from reference TRBV30 and TRBJ1-4, is SQTIHQWPATLVQPVGSPLSLECTVEGTSNPNLYWYRQAAGRGLQLLFYSVGIGQISSEVPQNLSASRPQDRQFILSSKKLLLSDSGFYLCAWSVLINEKLFFGSGTQLSVL.

The rearrangement uses TRBV19 and TRBJ1-6; D gene ambiguous. This CDR3 spans 13 amino acids. The germline V and J ends were trimmed by 3 bases and 5 bases, with 5 bases remaining between them. CDR1 is LNHDA and CDR2 is SQIVND in the germline V gene (reference sequence). This chain's CDR3 is CASSIGDNSPLHF. The CDR3 DNA reads TGTGCCAGTAGTATCGGGGATAATTCACCCCTCCACTTT. The full variable domain, completed using reference TRBV19 and TRBJ1-6, is DGGITQSPKYLFRKEGQNVTLSCEQNLNHDAMYWYRQDPGQGLRLIYYSQIVNDFQKGDIAEGYSVSREKKESFPLTVTSAQKNPTAFYLCASSIGDNSPLHFGNGTRLTVT.

V gene TRBV18 combines with J gene TRBJ1-5; D not resolved. The CDR3 has 13 amino acids. The V gene's germline CDR1 is KGHSH and CDR2 LQKENI. Trimming left V 4 bases short and J 5 bases short, with 9 bases between. Written as DNA, the CDR3 is TGTGCCAGCTCACAATCGGTAGATCAGCCCCAGCATTTT. As protein: CASSQSVDQPQHF. The entire variable domain, with the rest obtained from reference TRBV18 and TRBJ1-5, is as follows: NAGVMQNPRHLVRRRGQEARLRCSPMKGHSHVYWYRQLPEEGLKFMVYLQKENIIDESGMPKERFSAEFPKEGPSILRIQQVVRGDSAAYFCASSQSVDQPQHFGDGTRLSIL.

The V call is TRBV19, the J call TRBJ1-5; weak D call: TRBD1 (5 bases). CDR1 is LNHDA and CDR2 is SQIVND in the germline V gene (reference sequence). The V and J ends lost 6 bases and 5 bases respectively, with 20 bases between them. This CDR3 has 16 amino acids. The CDR3 protein is CASSLFSRDFYQPQHF. The DNA for the CDR3 is TGTGCCAGTAGCCTTTTTTCCCGGGACTTTTATCAGCCCCAGCATTTT.

This chain joins TRBV7-9 and TRBJ1-1; TRBD1 might be the D (5 bases). The length of the CDR3 is 15 residues. The V and J ends lost 1 base and 1 base respectively, with 10 bases between them. CDR1 is SEHNR and CDR2 is FQNEAQ in the germline V gene (reference sequence). CDR3 sequence reads: CASSLGFGGNTEAFF. DNA for the CDR3: TGTGCCAGCAGCTTAGGTTTCGGGGGGAACACTGAAGCTTTCTTT. The full variable domain, rest sourced from reference TRBV7-9 and TRBJ1-1, is DTGVSQNPRHKITKRGQNVTFRCDPISEHNRLYWYRQTLGQGPEFLTYFQNEAQLEKSRLLSDRFSAERPKGSFSTLEIQRTEQGDSAMYLCASSLGFGGNTEAFFGQGTRLTVV.

This clone was seen a handful of times. The rearrangement uses TRBV5-4 and TRBJ2-3; TRBD1 agrees at 10 bases. Germline V CDR1 and CDR2: SGHNT, YYREEE (reference sequence). CDR3 size: 17 residues. Losses at the gene ends were 4 bases for V and 1 base for J; bases not matched to a gene: 9. For the CDR3, the DNA is TGTGCCAGCAGCCCGGCCGCCGGGACAGGGGGCACAGATACGCAGTATTTT. Translation gives CASSPAAGTGGTDTQYF. The variable domain in full, completed from reference TRBV5-4 and TRBJ2-3, reads ETGVTQSPTHLIKTRGQQVTLRCSSQSGHNTVSWYQQALGQGPQFIFQYYREEENGRGNFPPRFSGLQFPNYSSELNVNALELDDSALYLCASSPAAGTGGTDTQYFGPGTRLTVL.

The V call is TRBV9, the J call TRBJ1-1, with D possibly matching TRBD1 (5 bases). The CDR3 consists of 15 residues. From germline, CDR1 is SGDLS and CDR2 YYNGEE. V was cut by 0 bases and J by 0 bases, with 9 bases left in between. CDR3 DNA sequence: TGTGCCAGCAGCGTAGTGATAGGGGTGAACACTGAAGCTTTCTTT. Encoded protein: CASSVVIGVNTEAFF.

This rearrangement joins TRBV6-5 to TRBJ2-5; tentatively, D is TRBD1 (6 bases). CDR1 and CDR2 (germline): MNHEY, SVGAGI. The CDR3 is 15 residues long. The V and J ends lost 5 bases and 2 bases respectively, with 15 bases between them. In DNA, the CDR3 is TGTGCCAGCAGTCTCGTCCTAACAGGGCAAGAGACCCAGTACTTC. This gives the protein CASSLVLTGQETQYF.

V gene TRBV27 combines with J gene TRBJ2-1, with 10 bases lining up with TRBD2. The V gene end was trimmed by 2 bases and the J gene end by 4 bases; junction bases not matched to a gene: 5. CDR1 and CDR2 from the germline V gene are MNHEY and SMNVEV (reference sequence). This CDR3 comprises 16 residues. CDR3 nucleotides: TGTGCCAGCAGTTTAAAGCCTAGCGGGGGTTACAATGAGCAGTTCTTC. Translation gives CASSLKPSGGYNEQFF.

This clone was picked up one time. This CDR3 is CASSLRIRAVSSYNEQFF. CDR3 nucleotide sequence: TGTGCCAGCAGCCTTAGGATCAGAGCGGTCAGCTCCTACAATGAGCAGTTCTTC. The V gene is TRBV11-2, the J gene TRBJ2-1, with a tentative D call TRBD2 (5 bases). This CDR3 has 18 residues. With 5 bases removed from V and 0 bases from J, the gap between germline ends came to 20 bases. Germline loops: CDR1 SGHAT, CDR2 FQNNGV.

V and J are TRBV4-1 and TRBJ1-1; D remains ambiguous. Trimming pared 1 base from V and 0 bases from J, leaving 9 bases between. The germline CDR1 and CDR2 sequences are MGHRA and YSYEKL. The CDR3 runs to 15 residues. The CDR3 here is CASSQGRHLNTEAFF. The DNA of the CDR3 is TGCGCCAGCAGCCAAGGGAGGCACCTGAACACTGAAGCTTTCTTT.

This chain uses TRBV5-4 with TRBJ2-1; 8 bases fit TRBD2. The CDR3 is 15 amino acids. The germline V gene encodes CDR1 SGHNT and CDR2 YYREEE (reference sequence). V shed 4 bases and J 3 bases; nucleotides not matched to a gene: 6. The CDR3 sequence is CASSLKREYYNEQFF. CDR3 nucleotides: TGTGCCAGCAGCCTTAAGCGGGAGTACTACAATGAGCAGTTCTTC.

The chain combines TRBV7-8 with TRBJ1-6; D possibly corresponds to TRBD1 (5 bases). Between the trimmed V and J ends, which lost 3 bases and 0 bases, there was a span of 18 bases. This CDR3 is built from 19 residues. Germline CDR1 SGHVS, CDR2 FQNEAQ. The CDR3 DNA sequence: TGTGCCAGCAGCTTGGAGACAGCGTCTTCCAGCTCCTATAATTCACCCCTCCACTTT. Translating gives CASSLETASSSSYNSPLHF.

The chain joins TRBV10-3 to TRBJ2-7, with D maybe TRBD1 (6 bases). CDR3 length: 15 residues. The V gene's germline CDR1 is ENHRY and CDR2 SYGVKD. Trimming pared 0 bases from V and 2 bases from J, leaving 11 bases between. CDR3 sequence reads: CAISESTGKTYEQYF. In nucleotides, the CDR3 is TGTGCCATCAGTGAGTCAACAGGGAAGACCTACGAGCAGTACTTC.

This clone was detected only a few times. CDR3 loop: CATAPHRGGHQPQHF. The CDR3 DNA follows: TGTGCCACCGCCCCCCATAGGGGGGGGCATCAGCCCCAGCATTTT. The rearrangement joins TRBV28 to TRBJ1-5, with D perhaps TRBD1 (6 bases). The CDR3 covers 15 residues. Germline CDR1 MDHEN, CDR2 SYDVKM. Trimming left V 10 bases short and J 5 bases short, with 21 bases between.

The J gene is TRBJ2-2, the V gene TRBV9, with D possibly being TRBD1 (6 bases). The V and J ends lost 4 bases and 5 bases respectively, with 9 bases between them. CDR3 length equals 13 residues. Germline loops: CDR1 SGDLS, CDR2 YYNGEE. The CDR3, as DNA: TGTGCCAGCAGCTCCAGGGGTACCGGGGAGCTGTTTTTT. It is translated as CASSSRGTGELFF.

This clone is a singleton in its sample. The rearrangement links TRBV21-1 to TRBJ2-1; the D call TRBD2 from the table was never checked on the DNA. TRBV21-1 is a listed pseudogene. This CDR3 region has 16 residues. Here the CDR3 reads CASSKGLEGRYNEQFF. The DNA for the CDR3 is TGTGCCAGCAGCAAAGGTCTGGAGGGAAGGTACAATGAGCAGTTCTTC.

The chain couples TRBV5-4 to TRBJ2-2, with D possibly matching TRBD1 (6 bases). Trimming left V 4 bases short and J 7 bases short, with 23 bases between. In germline, CDR1 is SGHNT, CDR2 YYREEE (reference sequence). The CDR3 has 17 amino acids. CDR3 DNA sequence: TGTGCCAGCAGCCCTTCTTTAGGCGGAAAACAGGGCGGGGAGCTGTTTTTT. Translation: CASSPSLGGKQGGELFF.

The rearrangement joins TRBV21-1 to TRBJ2-5; TRBD1, the table's D call, was not compared with the DNA. TRBV21-1 is a known pseudogene. This CDR3 is 13 amino acids long. CDR3 DNA: TGTGCCAGCAAGGGACAGGGGGAAGAGACCCAGTACTTC. Translation: CASKGQGEETQYF.

V and J are TRBV7-9 and TRBJ1-2; TRBD1 agrees at 9 bases. This CDR3 is 14 amino acids long. J was trimmed by 5 bases and V by 5 bases; bases with no gene match: 6. Germline V gene sequence: CDR1 SEHNR, CDR2 FQNEAQ (reference sequence). In nucleotides, the CDR3 is TGTGCCAGCAGCCACGGGGACAGGGTGTATGGCTACACCTTC. Translating gives CASSHGDRVYGYTF.

The rearrangement uses TRBV5-1 and TRBJ2-7; TRBD1 matches at 9 bases. V gave up 2 bases and J gave up 3 bases; unmatched junction bases: 12. Germline values: CDR1 SGHRS, CDR2 YFSETQ. The CDR3 has 17 residues. The CDR3 spells CASSLPTDRGFNYEQYF. CDR3 nucleotides: TGCGCCAGCAGCTTACCGACAGACAGGGGGTTTAACTACGAGCAGTACTTC.

This clone was observed a handful of times. The V gene is TRBV6-5, the J gene TRBJ2-5, with D possibly being TRBD2 (5 bases). Per the germline V gene, CDR1 is MNHEY and CDR2 is SVGAGI. This CDR3 has 16 amino acids. V was cut by 0 bases and J by 2 bases, with 13 bases left in between. The DNA for the CDR3 is TGTGCCAGCAGTTACTCGATCACAGCGGATCAAGAGACCCAGTACTTC. The encoded protein is CASSYSITADQETQYF.

This chain connects TRBV6-5 to TRBJ2-2; possibly TRBD1 for D (5 bases). There are 14 residues in the CDR3. Per germline, CDR1 MNHEY and CDR2 SVGAGI. Trimming removed 8 bases from V and 6 bases from J, with 16 bases in between. The CDR3, as DNA: TGTGCCAGCCTCCCCAGGGTTGAGGCCGGGGAGCTGTTTTTT. Amino acid sequence: CASLPRVEAGELFF.

The chain has TRBV7-6 and TRBJ2-1; 7 positions agree with TRBD1. Germline-derived CDR1 and CDR2 are SGHVS and FNYEAQ. The CDR3 is made up of 17 amino acids. V lost 1 base and J lost 4; bases outside the gene matches: 10. CDR3 residues: CASSLENRDRIYNEQFF. In DNA, the CDR3 is TGTGCCAGCAGCTTAGAGAACCGGGACAGAATTTACAATGAGCAGTTCTTC.

The chain has TRBV19 and TRBJ1-5, with 8 bases that match TRBD1. The CDR3 loop spans 15 amino acids. The germline V gene has CDR1 LNHDA and CDR2 SQIVND (reference sequence). The ends lost 7 bases at V and 5 bases at J; junction bases unmatched: 10. The CDR3 loop reads CASKSNDRGHQPQHF. As DNA, the CDR3 is TGTGCCAGTAAATCAAACGACAGGGGCCATCAGCCCCAGCATTTT. Based on the CDR3 plus reference TRBV19 and TRBJ1-5, the full variable domain is DGGITQSPKYLFRKEGQNVTLSCEQNLNHDAMYWYRQDPGQGLRLIYYSQIVNDFQKGDIAEGYSVSREKKESFPLTVTSAQKNPTAFYLCASKSNDRGHQPQHFGDGTRLSIL.